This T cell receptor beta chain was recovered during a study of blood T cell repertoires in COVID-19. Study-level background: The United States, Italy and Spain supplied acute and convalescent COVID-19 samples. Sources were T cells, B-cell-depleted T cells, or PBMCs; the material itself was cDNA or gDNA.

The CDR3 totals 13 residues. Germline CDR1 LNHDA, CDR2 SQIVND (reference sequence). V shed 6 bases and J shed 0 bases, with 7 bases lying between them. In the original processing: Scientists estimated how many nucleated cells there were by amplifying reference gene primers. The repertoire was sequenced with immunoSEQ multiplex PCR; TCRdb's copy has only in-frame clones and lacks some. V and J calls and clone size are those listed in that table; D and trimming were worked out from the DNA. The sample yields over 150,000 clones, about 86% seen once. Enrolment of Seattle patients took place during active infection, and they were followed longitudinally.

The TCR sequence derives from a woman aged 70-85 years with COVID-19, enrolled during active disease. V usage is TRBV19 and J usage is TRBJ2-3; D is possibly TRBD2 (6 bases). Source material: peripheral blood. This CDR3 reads CASRGTSTDTQYF. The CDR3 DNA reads TGTGCCAGTAGGGGGACTAGCACAGATACGCAGTATTTT. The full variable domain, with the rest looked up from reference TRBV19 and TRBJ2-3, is DGGITQSPKYLFRKEGQNVTLSCEQNLNHDAMYWYRQDPGQGLRLIYYSQIVNDFQKGDIAEGYSVSREKKESFPLTVTSAQKNPTAFYLCASRGTSTDTQYFGPGTRLTVL.